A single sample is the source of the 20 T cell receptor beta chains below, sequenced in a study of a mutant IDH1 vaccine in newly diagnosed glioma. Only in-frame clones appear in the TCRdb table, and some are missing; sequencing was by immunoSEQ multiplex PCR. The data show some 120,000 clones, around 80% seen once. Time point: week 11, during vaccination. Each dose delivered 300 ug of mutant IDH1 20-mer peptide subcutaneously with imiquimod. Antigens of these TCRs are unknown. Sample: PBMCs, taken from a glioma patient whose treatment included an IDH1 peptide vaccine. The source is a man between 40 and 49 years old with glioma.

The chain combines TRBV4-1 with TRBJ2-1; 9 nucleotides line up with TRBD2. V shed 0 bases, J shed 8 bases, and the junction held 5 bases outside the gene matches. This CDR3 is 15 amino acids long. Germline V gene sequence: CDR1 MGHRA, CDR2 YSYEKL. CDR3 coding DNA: TGCGCCAGCAGCCAAGAACCTAGCGGGGTCTATGAGCAGTTCTTC. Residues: CASSQEPSGVYEQFF.

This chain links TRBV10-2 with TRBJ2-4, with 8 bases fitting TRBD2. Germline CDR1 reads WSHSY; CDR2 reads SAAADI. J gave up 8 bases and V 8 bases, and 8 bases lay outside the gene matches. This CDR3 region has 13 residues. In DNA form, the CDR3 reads TGCGCCAGCCGAGCGGGAGTCGTCGACATTCAGTACTTC. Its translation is CASRAGVVDIQYF.

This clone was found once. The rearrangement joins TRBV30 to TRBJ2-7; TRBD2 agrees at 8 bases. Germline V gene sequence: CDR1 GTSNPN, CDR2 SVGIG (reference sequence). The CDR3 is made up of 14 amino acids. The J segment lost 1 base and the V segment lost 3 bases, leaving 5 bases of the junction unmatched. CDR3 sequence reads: CAWSQSGRSYEQYF. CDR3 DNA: TGTGCCTGGAGCCAGAGCGGGAGATCCTACGAGCAGTACTTC.

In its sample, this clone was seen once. CDR3 in amino acids: CASSLGGDQPQHF. The DNA of the CDR3 is TGTGCCAGCAGCTTGGGTGGCGATCAGCCCCAGCATTTT. The rearrangement uses TRBV7-6 and TRBJ1-5; no firm D call. V shed 3 bases and J shed 5 bases, with 8 bases lying between them. Germline CDR1 SGHVS, CDR2 FNYEAQ. This CDR3 region has 13 residues.

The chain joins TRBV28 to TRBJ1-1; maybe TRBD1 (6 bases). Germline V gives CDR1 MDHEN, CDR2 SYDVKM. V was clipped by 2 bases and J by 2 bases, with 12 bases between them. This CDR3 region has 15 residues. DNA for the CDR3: TGTGCCAGCAGTTTACGCTGGACAGAAAACACTGAAGCTTTCTTT. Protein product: CASSLRWTENTEAFF.

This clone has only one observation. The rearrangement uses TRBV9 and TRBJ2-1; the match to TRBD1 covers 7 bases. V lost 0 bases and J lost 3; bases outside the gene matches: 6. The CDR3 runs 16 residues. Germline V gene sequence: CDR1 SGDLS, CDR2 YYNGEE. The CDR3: CASSVEQGLGYNEQFF. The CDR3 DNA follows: TGTGCCAGCAGCGTAGAACAGGGGTTAGGCTACAATGAGCAGTTCTTC.

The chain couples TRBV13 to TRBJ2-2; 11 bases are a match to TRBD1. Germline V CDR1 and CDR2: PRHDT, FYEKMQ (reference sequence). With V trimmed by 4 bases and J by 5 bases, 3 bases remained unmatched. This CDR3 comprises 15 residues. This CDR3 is CASSSGTGGTGELFF. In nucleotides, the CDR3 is TGTGCCAGCAGCTCCGGGACAGGGGGAACCGGGGAGCTGTTTTTT. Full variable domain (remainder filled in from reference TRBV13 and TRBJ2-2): AAGVIQSPRHLIKEKRETATLKCYPIPRHDTVYWYQQGPGQDPQFLISFYEKMQSDKGSIPDRFSAQQFSDYHSELNMSSLELGDSALYFCASSSGTGGTGELFFGEGSRLTVL.

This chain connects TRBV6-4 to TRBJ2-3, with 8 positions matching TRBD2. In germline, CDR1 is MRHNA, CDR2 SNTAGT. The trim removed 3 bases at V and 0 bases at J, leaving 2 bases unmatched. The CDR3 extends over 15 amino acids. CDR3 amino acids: CASSELAASTDTQYF. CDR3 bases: TGTGCCAGCAGTGAACTAGCGGCTAGCACAGATACGCAGTATTTT.

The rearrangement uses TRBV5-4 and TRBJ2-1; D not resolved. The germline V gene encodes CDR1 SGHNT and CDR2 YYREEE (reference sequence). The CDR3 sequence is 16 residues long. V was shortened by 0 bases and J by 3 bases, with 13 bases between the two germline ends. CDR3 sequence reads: CASSLVWKADYNEQFF. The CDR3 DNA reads TGTGCCAGCAGCTTGGTATGGAAGGCTGACTACAATGAGCAGTTCTTC.

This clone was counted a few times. CDR3 loop: CASSLPGTKGYEQYF. The CDR3 bases are TGTGCCAGCAGTTTACCCGGGACAAAGGGCTACGAGCAGTACTTC. The chain carries TRBV28 and TRBJ2-7; possibly TRBD1 for D (6 bases). Germline V gene data show CDR1 as MDHEN and CDR2 as SYDVKM. This CDR3 spans 15 amino acids. Trimming removed 2 bases from V and 3 bases from J, with 14 bases in between.

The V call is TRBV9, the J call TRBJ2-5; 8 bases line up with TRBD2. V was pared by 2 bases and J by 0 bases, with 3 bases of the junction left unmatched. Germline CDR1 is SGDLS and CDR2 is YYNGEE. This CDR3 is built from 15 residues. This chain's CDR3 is CASSVGSGNQETQYF. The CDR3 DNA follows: TGTGCCAGCAGCGTTGGTAGCGGGAACCAAGAGACCCAGTACTTC.

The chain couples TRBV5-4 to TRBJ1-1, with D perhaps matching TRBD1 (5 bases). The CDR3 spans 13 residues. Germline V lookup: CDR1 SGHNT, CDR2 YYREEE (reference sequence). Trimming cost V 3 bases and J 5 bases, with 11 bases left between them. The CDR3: CASSWDPRTEAFF. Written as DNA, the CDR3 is TGTGCCAGCAGCTGGGACCCGAGGACTGAAGCTTTCTTT.

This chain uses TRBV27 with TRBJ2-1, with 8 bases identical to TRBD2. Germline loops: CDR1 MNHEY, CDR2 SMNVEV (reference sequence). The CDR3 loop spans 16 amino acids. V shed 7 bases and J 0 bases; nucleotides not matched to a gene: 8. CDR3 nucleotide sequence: TGTGCCAGCACACGGAGCGGGGGCCGCTCCTACAATGAGCAGTTCTTC. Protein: CASTRSGGRSYNEQFF.

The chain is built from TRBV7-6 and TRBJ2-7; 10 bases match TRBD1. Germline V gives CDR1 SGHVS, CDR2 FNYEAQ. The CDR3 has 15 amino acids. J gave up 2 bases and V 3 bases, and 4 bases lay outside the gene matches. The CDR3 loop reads CASSFETGGTYEQYF. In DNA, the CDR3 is TGTGCCAGCAGCTTCGAGACAGGGGGCACCTACGAGCAGTACTTC.

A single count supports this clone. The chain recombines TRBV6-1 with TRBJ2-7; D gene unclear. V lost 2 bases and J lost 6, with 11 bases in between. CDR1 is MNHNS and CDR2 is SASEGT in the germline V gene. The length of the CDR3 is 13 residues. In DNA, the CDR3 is TGTGCCAGCAGTGAAAATGCGATCCGCGAGCAGTACTTC. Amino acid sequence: CASSENAIREQYF.

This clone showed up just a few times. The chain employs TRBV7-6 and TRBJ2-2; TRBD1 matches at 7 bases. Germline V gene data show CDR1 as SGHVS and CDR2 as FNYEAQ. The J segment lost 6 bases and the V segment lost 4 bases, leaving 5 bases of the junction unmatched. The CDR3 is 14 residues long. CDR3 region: CASSYYRGAGELFF. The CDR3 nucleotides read TGTGCCAGCAGCTATTACAGGGGCGCCGGGGAGCTGTTTTTT. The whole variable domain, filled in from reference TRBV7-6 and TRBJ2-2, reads GAGVSQSPRYKVTKRGQDVALRCDPISGHVSLYWYRQALGQGPEFLTYFNYEAQQDKSGLPNDRFSAERPEGSISTLTIQRTEQRDSAMYRCASSYYRGAGELFFGEGSRLTVL.

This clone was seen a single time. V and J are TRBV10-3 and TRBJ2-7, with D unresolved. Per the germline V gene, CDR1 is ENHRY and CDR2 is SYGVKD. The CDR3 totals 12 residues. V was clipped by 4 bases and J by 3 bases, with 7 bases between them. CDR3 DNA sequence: TGTGCCATCAGTGGCCGGAACTACGAGCAGTACTTC. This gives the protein CAISGRNYEQYF.

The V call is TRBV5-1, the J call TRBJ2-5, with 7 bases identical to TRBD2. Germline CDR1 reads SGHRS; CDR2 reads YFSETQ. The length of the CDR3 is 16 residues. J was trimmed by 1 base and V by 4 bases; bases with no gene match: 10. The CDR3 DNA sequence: TGCGCCAGCAGCCTGGGAGGAGCGGGGATCCAAGAGACCCAGTACTTC. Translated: CASSLGGAGIQETQYF.

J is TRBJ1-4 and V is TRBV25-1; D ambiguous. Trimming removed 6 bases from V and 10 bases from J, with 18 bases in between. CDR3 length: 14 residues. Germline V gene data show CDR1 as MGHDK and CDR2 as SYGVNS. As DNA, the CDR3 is TGTGCCAGCAGCCAAAGAGGGCCAGAGGGAAAACTGTTTTTT. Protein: CASSQRGPEGKLFF.

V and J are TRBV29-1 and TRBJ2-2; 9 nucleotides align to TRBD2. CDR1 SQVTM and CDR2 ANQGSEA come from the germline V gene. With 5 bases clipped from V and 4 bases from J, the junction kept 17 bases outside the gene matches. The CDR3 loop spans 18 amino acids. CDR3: CSVLDLSGSPRGTGELFF. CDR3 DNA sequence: TGCAGCGTTTTGGATCTTAGCGGGAGTCCACGAGGCACCGGGGAGCTGTTTTTT.